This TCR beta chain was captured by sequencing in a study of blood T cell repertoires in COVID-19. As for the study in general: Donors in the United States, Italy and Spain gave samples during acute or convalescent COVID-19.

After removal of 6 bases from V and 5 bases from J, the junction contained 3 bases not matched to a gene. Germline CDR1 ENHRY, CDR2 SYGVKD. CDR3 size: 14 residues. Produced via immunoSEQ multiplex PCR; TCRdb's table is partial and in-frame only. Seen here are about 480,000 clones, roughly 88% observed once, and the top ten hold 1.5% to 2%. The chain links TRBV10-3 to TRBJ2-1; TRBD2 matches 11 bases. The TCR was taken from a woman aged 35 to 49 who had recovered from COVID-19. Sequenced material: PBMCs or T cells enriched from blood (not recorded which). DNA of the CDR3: TGTGCCATCAGCTTAGCGGGAGGGGACAATGAGCAGTTCTTC. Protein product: CAISLAGGDNEQFF.